This T cell receptor beta chain was captured in a study of technical replicates of blood from a few donors. The CDR3 loop spans 15 amino acids. Germline assignment: CDR1 PRHDT and CDR2 FYEKMQ (reference sequence). V shed 6 bases and J 2 bases; nucleotides not matched to a gene: 7. Generated by immunoSEQ multiplex PCR, the TCRdb table keeps only in-frame clones and is missing some. The sample lists approximately 81,000 clones, 70% to 90% occurring once. The genes are TRBV13 and TRBJ1-2; 9 bases map to TRBD1. The sequencing input was PBMCs. The origin of this receptor is a human donor in good health. Some clones in this sample may be carry-over from other donors' samples. The CDR3, as DNA: TGTGCCAGCAGTAGTACCGGGACAGGGAACTATGGCTACACCTTC. Amino acids: CASSSTGTGNYGYTF.